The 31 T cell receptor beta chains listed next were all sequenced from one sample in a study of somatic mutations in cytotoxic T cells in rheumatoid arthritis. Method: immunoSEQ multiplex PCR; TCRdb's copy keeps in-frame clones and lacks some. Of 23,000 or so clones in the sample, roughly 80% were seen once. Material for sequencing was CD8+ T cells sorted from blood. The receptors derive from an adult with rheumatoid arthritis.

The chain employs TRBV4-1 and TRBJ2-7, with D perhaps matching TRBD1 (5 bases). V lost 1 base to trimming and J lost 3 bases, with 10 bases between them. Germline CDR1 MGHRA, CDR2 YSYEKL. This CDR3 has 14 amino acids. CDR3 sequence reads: CASSQVGQGYEQYF. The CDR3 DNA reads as TGCGCCAGCAGCCAAGTGGGCCAGGGCTACGAGCAGTACTTC.

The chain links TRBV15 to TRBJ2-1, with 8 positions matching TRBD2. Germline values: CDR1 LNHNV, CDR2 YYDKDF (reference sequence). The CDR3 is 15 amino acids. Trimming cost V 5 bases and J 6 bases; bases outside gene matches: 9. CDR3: CATSEDRAGANEQFF. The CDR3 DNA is TGTGCCACCAGCGAGGATCGAGCGGGGGCCAATGAGCAGTTCTTC.

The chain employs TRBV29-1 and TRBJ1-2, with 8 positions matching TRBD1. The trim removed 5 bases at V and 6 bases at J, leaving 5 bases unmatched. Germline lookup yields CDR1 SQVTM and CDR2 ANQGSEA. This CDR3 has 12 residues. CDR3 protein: CSVLPGGNGYTF. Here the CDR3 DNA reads TGCAGCGTTTTGCCAGGGGGCAATGGCTACACCTTC.

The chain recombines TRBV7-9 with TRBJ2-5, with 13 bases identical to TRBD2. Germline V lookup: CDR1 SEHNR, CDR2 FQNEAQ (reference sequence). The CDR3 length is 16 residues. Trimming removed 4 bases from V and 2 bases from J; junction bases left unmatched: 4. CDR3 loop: CASSSRLAGGQETQYF. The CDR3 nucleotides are TGTGCCAGCAGCTCGCGACTAGCGGGGGGACAAGAGACCCAGTACTTC.

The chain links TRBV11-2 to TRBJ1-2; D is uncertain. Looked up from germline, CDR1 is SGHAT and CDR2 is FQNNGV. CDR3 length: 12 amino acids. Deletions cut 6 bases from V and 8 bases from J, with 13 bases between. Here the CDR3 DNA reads TGTGCCAGCAGGGGCCGGGTGCGGGGCTACACCTTC. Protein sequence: CASRGRVRGYTF.

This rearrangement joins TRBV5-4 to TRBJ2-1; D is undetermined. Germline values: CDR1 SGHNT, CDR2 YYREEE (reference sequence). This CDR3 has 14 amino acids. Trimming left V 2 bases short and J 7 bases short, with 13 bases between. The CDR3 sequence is CASSFISDGNEQFF. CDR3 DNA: TGTGCCAGCAGCTTCATTTCGGACGGTAATGAGCAGTTCTTC.

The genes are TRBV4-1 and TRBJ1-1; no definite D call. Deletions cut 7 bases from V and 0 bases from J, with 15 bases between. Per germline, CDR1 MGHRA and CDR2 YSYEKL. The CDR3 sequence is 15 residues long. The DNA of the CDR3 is TGCGCCAGCAAGGTTTCCGGGTCGGTGAACACTGAAGCTTTCTTT. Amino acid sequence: CASKVSGSVNTEAFF.

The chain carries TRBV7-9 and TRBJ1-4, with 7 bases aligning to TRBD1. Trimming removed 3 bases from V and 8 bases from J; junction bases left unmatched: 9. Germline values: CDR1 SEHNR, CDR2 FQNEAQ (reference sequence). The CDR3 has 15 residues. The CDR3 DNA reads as TGTGCCAGCAGCTTTGTGACAGGGAAAAACGAAAAACTGTTTTTT. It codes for CASSFVTGKNEKLFF.

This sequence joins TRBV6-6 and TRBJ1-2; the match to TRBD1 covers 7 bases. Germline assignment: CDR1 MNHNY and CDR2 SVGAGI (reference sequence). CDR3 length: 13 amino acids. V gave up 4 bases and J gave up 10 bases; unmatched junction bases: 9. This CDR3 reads CASSLISDRDYTF. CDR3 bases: TGTGCCAGCAGTTTAATATCCGACAGGGACTACACCTTC.

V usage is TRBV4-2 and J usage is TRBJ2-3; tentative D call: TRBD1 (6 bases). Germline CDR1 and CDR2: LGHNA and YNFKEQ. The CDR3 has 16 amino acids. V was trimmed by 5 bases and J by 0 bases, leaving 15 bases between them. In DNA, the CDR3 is TGTGCCAGCAGCGAACTTAAGGACAGTAGCACAGATACGCAGTATTTT. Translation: CASSELKDSSTDTQYF.

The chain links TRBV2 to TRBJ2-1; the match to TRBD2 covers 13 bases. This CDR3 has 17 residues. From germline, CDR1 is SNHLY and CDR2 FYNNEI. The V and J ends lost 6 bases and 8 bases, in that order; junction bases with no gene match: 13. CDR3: CASRGTSGVGPYDEQFF. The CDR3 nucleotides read TGTGCCAGCAGGGGGACTAGCGGGGTGGGACCGTACGATGAGCAGTTCTTC.

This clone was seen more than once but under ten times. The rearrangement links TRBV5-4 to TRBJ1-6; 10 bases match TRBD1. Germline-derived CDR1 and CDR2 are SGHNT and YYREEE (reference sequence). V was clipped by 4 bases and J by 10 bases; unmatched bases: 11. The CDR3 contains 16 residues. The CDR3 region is CASSPTGQGLASPLHF. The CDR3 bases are TGTGCCAGCAGCCCAACGGGACAGGGGCTAGCCTCACCCCTCCACTTT.

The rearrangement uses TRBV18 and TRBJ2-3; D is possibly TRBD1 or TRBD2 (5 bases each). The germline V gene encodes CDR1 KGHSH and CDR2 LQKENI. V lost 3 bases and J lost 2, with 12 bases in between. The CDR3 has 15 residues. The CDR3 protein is CASSPGPRNTDTQYF. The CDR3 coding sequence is TGTGCCAGCTCACCGGGACCGAGGAACACAGATACGCAGTATTTT.

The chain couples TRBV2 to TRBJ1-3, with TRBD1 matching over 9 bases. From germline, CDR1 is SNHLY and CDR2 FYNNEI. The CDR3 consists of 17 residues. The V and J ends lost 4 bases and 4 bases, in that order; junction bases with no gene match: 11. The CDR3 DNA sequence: TGTGCCAGCAGTGGAACCCGGGACAGGGCATCGGGAAACACCATATATTTT. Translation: CASSGTRDRASGNTIYF. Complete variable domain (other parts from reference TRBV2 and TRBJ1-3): EPEVTQTPSHQVTQMGQEVILRCVPISNHLYFYWYRQILGQKVEFLVSFYNNEISEKSEIFDDQFSVERPDGSNFTLKIRSTKLEDSAMYFCASSGTRDRASGNTIYFGEGSWLTVV.

The CDR3 protein is CASRPDLWTGWDNEQFF. The DNA for the CDR3 is TGTGCCAGCAGGCCTGACCTTTGGACTGGGTGGGACAATGAGCAGTTCTTC. The rearrangement joins TRBV5-6 to TRBJ2-1; tentative D call: TRBD2 (5 bases). This CDR3 has 17 amino acids. V was clipped by 5 bases and J by 5 bases, with 23 bases between them. Germline CDR1 reads SGHDT; CDR2 reads YYEEEE.

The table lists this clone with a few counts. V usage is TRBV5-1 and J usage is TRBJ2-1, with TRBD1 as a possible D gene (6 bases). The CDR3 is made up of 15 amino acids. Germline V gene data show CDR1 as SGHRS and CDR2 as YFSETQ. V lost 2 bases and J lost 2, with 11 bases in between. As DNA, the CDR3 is TGCGCCAGCAGCTTATCACAGGGCCCCTACAATGAGCAGTTCTTC. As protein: CASSLSQGPYNEQFF.

This CDR3 reads CASSKVGESTDTQYF. As DNA, the CDR3 is TGTGCCAGCAGCAAAGTAGGGGAAAGCACAGATACGCAGTATTTT. The rearrangement uses TRBV21-1 and TRBJ2-3; the table's D call, TRBD1, was not checked against the DNA. TRBV21-1 is a pseudogene. The CDR3 spans 15 residues.

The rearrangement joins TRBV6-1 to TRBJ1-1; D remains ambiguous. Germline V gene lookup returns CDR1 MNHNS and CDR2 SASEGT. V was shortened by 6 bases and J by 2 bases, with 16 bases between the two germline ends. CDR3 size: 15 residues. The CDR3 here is CASRYIRRSNTEAFF. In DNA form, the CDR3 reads TGTGCCAGCAGATACATCAGACGGTCTAACACTGAAGCTTTCTTT.

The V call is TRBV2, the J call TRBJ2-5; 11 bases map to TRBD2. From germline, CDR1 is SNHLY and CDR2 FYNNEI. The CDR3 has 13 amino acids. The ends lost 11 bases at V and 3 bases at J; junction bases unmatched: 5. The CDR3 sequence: CAGELAGEETQYF. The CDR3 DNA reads TGTGCCGGCGAACTAGCGGGGGAAGAGACCCAGTACTTC.

The CDR3 bases are TGTGCCAGCACCAAACCACGACGGACAGGGGGGCTGACGAAAGAGACCCAGTACTTC. Translating it yields CASTKPRRTGGLTKETQYF. The genes are TRBV7-3 and TRBJ2-5; 10 positions agree with TRBD1. Germline V lookup: CDR1 SGHTA, CDR2 FQGTGA. After removal of 7 bases from V and 3 bases from J, the junction contained 20 bases not matched to a gene. The CDR3 covers 19 residues.

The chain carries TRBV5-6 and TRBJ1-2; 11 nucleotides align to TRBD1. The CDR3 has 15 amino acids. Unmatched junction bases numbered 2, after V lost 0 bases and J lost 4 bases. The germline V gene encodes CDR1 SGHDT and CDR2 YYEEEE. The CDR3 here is CASSLGTGGPYGYTF. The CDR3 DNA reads TGTGCCAGCAGCTTGGGGACAGGGGGCCCCTATGGCTACACCTTC.

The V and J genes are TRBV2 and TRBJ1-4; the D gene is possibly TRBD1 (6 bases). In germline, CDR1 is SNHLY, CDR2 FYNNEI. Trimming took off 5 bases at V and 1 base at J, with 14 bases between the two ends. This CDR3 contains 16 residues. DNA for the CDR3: TGTGCCAGCAGTCACCGGGTACAGGGAACTAATGAAAAACTGTTTTTT. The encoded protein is CASSHRVQGTNEKLFF.

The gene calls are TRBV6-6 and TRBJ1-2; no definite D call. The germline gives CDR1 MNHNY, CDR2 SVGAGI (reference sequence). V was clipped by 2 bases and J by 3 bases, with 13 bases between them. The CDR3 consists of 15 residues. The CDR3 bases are TGTGCCAGCAGTTACCGACAAATCGTAGACTATGGCTACACCTTC. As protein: CASSYRQIVDYGYTF.

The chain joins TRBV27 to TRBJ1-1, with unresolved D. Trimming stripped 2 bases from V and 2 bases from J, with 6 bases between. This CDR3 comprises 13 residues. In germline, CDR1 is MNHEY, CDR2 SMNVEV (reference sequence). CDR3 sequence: CASSLIGNTEAFF. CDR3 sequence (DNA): TGTGCCAGCAGTTTAATAGGAAACACTGAAGCTTTCTTT.

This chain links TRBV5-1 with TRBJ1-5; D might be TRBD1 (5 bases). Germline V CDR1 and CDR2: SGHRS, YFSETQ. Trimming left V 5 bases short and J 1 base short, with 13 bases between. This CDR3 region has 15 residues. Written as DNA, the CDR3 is TGCGCCAGCAGTCTGGGCCAGGGAAGCAATCAGCCCCAGCATTTT. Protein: CASSLGQGSNQPQHF.

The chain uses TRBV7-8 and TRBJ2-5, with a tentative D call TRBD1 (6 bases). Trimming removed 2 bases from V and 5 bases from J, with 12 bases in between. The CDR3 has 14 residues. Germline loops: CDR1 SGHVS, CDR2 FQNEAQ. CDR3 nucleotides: TGTGCCAGCAGCTTACAGGGGACCATGGAGACCCAGTACTTC. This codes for CASSLQGTMETQYF.

In DNA form, the CDR3 reads TGTGCCAGCAGCGTAGCTACGGGGCGACACACCATATATTTT. It yields the protein CASSVATGRHTIYF. The chain carries TRBV9 and TRBJ1-3; possible D gene TRBD1, 5 bases. V dropped 0 bases and J dropped 8 bases, with 12 bases sitting between them. The CDR3 is 14 amino acids. CDR1 and CDR2 (germline): SGDLS, YYNGEE.

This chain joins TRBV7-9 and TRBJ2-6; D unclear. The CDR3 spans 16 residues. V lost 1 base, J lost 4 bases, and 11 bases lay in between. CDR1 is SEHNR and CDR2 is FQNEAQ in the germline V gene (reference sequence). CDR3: CASSLGLLVGANVLTF. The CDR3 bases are TGTGCCAGCAGCTTAGGTTTGCTTGTGGGGGCCAACGTCCTGACTTTC.

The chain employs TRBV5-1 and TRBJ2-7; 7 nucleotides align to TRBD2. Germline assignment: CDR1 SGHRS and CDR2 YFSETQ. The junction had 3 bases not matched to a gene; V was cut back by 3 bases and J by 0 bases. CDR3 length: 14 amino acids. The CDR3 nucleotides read TGCGCCAGCAGCTCTACTAGCGCCTCCTACGAGCAGTACTTC. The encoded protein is CASSSTSASYEQYF.

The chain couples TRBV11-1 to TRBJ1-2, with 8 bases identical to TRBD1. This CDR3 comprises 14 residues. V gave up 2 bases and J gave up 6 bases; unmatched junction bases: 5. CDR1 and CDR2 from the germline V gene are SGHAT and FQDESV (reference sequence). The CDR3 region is CASSLQGALHGYTF. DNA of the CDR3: TGTGCCAGCAGCTTACAGGGGGCGCTTCATGGCTACACCTTC.

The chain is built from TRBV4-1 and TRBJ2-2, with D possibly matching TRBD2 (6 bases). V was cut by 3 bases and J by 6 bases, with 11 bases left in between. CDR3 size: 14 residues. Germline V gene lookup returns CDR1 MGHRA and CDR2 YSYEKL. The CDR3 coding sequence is TGCGCCAGCAGCCAGGCTAGCGTGGCCGGGGAGCTGTTTTTT. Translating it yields CASSQASVAGELFF.